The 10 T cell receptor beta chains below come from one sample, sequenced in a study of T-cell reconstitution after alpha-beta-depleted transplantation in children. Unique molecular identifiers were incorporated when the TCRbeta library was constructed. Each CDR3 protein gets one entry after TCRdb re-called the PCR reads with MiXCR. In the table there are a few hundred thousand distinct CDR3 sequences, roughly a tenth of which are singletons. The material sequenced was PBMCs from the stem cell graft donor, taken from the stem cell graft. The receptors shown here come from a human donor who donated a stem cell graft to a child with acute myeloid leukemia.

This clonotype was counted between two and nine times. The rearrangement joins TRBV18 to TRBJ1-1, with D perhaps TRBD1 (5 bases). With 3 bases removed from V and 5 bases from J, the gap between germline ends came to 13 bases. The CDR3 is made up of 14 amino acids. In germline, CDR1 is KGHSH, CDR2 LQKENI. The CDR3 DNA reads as TGTGCCAGCTCACCTCGGTCGGGGGAAACTGAAGCTTTCTTT. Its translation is CASSPRSGETEAFF.

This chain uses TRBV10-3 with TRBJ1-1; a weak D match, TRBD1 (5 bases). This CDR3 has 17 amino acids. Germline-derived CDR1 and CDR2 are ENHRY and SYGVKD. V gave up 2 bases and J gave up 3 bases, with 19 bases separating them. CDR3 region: CAISERREGTEDTEAFF. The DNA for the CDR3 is TGTGCCATCAGTGAGAGGCGAGAGGGGACCGAGGACACTGAAGCTTTCTTT.

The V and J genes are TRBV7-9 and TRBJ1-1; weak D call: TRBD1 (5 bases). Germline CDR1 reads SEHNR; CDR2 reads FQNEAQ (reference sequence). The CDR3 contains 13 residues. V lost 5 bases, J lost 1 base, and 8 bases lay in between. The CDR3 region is CASSRGANTEAFF. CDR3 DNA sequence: TGTGCCAGCAGCCGCGGGGCGAACACTGAAGCTTTCTTT.

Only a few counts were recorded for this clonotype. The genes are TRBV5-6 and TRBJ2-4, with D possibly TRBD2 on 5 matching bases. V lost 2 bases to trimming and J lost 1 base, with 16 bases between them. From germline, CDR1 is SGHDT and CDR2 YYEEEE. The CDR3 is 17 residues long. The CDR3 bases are TGTGCCAGCAGCTTCTTCGGACCTGGCGGGGCCAAAAACATTCAGTACTTC. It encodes CASSFFGPGGAKNIQYF.

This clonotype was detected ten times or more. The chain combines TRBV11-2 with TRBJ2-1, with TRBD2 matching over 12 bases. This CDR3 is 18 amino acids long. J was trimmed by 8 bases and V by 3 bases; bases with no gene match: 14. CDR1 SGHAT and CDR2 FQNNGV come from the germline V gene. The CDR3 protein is CASSFQTSGRTLLHEQFF. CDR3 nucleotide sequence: TGTGCCAGCAGCTTTCAGACTAGCGGGAGAACTTTACTACATGAGCAGTTCTTC.

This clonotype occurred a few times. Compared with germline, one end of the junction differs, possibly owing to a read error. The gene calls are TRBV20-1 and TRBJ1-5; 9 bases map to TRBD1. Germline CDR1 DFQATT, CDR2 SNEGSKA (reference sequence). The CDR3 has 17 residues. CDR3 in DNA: TGCAGTGCTGGAGACAGGGGGGGACTGAGTGGCAATCAGCCCCAGCATTTT. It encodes CSAGDRGGLSGNQPQHF.

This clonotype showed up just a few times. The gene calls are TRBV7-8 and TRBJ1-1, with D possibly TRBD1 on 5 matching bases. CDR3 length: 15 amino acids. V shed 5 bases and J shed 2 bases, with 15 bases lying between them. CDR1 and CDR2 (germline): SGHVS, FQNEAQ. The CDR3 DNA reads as TGTGCCAGCAGCCCCCGACAGAATATAAACACTGAAGCTTTCTTT. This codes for CASSPRQNINTEAFF.

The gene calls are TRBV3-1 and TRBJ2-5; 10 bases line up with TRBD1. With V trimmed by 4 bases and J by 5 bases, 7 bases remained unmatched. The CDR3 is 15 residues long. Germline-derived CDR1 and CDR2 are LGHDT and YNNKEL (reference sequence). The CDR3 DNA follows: TGTGCCAGCAGCCCCCGACAGGGGGCGAGGGAGACCCAGTACTTC. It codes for CASSPRQGARETQYF.

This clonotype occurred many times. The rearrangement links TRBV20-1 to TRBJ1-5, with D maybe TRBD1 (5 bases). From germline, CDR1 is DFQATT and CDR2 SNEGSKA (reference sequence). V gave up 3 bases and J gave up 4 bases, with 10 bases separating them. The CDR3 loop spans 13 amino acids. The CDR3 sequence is CSASTGGNQPQHF. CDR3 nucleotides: TGCAGTGCTAGTACGGGGGGGAATCAGCCCCAGCATTTT.

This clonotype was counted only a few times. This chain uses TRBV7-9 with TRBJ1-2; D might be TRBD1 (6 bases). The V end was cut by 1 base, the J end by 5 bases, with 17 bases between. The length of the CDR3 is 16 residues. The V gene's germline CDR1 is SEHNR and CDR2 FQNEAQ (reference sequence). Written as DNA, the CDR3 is TGTGCCAGCAGCTTAGAAGTACAGGGCCGAAGATATGGCTACACCTTC. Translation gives CASSLEVQGRRYGYTF. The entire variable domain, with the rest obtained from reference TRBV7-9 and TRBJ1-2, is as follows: DTGVSQNPRHKITKRGQNVTFRCDPISEHNRLYWYRQTLGQGPEFLTYFQNEAQLEKSRLLSDRFSAERPKGSFSTLEIQRTEQGDSAMYLCASSLEVQGRRYGYTFGSGTRLTVV.